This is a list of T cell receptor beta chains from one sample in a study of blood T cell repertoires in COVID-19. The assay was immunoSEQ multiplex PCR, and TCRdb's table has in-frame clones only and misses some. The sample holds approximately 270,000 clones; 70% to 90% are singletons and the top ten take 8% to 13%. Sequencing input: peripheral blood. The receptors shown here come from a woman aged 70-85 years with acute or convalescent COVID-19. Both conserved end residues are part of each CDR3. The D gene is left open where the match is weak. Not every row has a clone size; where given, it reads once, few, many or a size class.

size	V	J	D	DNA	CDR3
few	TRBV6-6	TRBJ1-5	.	TGTGCCAGCAGTTACTCGAAGACAGGTAGACAGCCCCAGCATTTT	CASSYSKTGRQPQHF
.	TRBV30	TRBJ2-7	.	TGTGCCTGGAGGGGGACTGGGTTGGAGCAGTACTTC	CAWRGTGLEQYF
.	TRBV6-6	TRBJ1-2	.	TGTGCCAGCAGAGGCAGGCCCCCCGACTATGGCTACACCTTC	CASRGRPPDYGYTF
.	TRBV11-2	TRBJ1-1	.	TGTGCCAGCAGCTTAGGACGGGGAAGAGACACTGAAGCTTTCTTT	CASSLGRGRDTEAFF
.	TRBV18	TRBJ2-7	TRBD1	TGTGCCAGCTCACCACGGTCAGGGGGAGCCTACGAGCAGTACTTC	CASSPRSGGAYEQYF
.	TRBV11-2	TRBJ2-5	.	TGTGCCAGCAGCTTTTTAGCCCAAGAGACCCAGTACTTC	CASSFLAQETQYF
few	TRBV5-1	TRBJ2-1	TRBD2	TGCGCCAGCAGCTTAGCGGGGGGAACCTACAATGAGCAGTTCTTC	CASSLAGGTYNEQFF
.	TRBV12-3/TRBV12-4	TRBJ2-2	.	TGTGCCAGCAGTTACCTAAACACCGGGGAGCTGTTTTTT	CASSYLNTGELFF
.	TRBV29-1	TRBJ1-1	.	TGCAGCGTTTTAAGGACTGAAGCCTTCTTT	CSVLRTEAFF
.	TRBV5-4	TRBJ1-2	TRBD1	TGTGCCAGCAGCGCCGCAGGGGGAAAGGGCTATGGCTACACCTTC	CASSAAGGKGYGYTF
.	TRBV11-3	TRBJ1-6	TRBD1	TGTGCCAGCAGCCTGGGACAGGGGAATTCACCCCTCCACTTT	CASSLGQGNSPLHF
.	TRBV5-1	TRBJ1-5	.	TGCGCCAGCAGCTTAGGGGGTTACAGCAATCAGCCCCAGCATTTT	CASSLGGYSNQPQHF